This T cell receptor (beta chain) is drawn from a study of shared clonotypes between healthy human individuals. The authors' processing: From ImmunoSEQ came sequences covering only the junction and carrying no quality scores, so filtering differed. The table came from immunoSEQ multiplex PCR; TCRdb's copy has only in-frame clones and leaves some out. The V and J calls and clone size were taken over from that table, and D and trimming were inferred from the DNA. The profile shows roughly 700,000 clones, roughly 91% of them singletons. Trimming removed 4 bases at V and 5 bases at J, with 6 bases between. In germline, CDR1 is MDHEN, CDR2 SYDVKM. The CDR3 is made up of 11 amino acids.

Sequenced: memory CD8+ T cells from PBMCs. Sample subset: CD45RO+ cells pooled with CCR7-negative TemRA cells. This sequence joins TRBV28 and TRBJ2-7; D is unresolved. This receptor was identified in a young man in good health. Some clones in this sample may be carry-over from other donors' samples. The CDR3 DNA sequence: TGTGCCAGCAGTTGGTGGGACGAGCAGTACTTC. Its translation: CASSWWDEQYF.